Following are 15 T cell receptor beta chains from one sample sequenced in a study of OX40 agonist ivuxolimab in advanced cancers. This table comes from immunoSEQ multiplex PCR, and its TCRdb copy is limited to in-frame clones, with some not included. The sample has around 64,000 clones, around nine tenths seen once. Sequenced material: CD4+ or CD8+ T cells sorted from blood, taken in a trial of the OX40 agonist ivuxolimab. Receptor source: an adult with an advanced solid tumor such as melanoma, head and neck, liver or kidney cancer.

This sequence joins TRBV30 and TRBJ2-5; TRBD2 matches 11 bases. With 8 bases clipped from V and 1 base from J, the junction kept 3 bases outside the gene matches. Germline-derived CDR1 and CDR2 are GTSNPN and SVGIG (reference sequence). The CDR3 length is 13 residues. CDR3 nucleotides: TGTGCCGGTAGCGGGAGGGCCCAAGAGACCCAGTACTTC. Translated: CAGSGRAQETQYF.

The rearrangement joins TRBV9 to TRBJ2-1; D uncertain. Trimming left V 0 bases short and J 7 bases short, with 5 bases between. The CDR3 totals 12 residues. The germline CDR1 and CDR2 sequences are SGDLS and YYNGEE. Here the CDR3 reads CASSVGINEQFF. The DNA of the CDR3 is TGTGCCAGCAGCGTAGGTATTAATGAGCAGTTCTTC.

The chain carries TRBV30 and TRBJ2-7; 8 bases are a match to TRBD2. With V trimmed by 1 base and J by 2 bases, 7 bases remained unmatched. The CDR3 runs 15 residues. CDR1 and CDR2 (germline): GTSNPN, SVGIG (reference sequence). For the CDR3, the DNA is TGTGCCTGGAGTGACACGGGGGGGGTGCCCTACGAGCAGTACTTC. Its translation: CAWSDTGGVPYEQYF.

The CDR3 is CAWGPGTNEQYF. For the CDR3, the DNA is TGTGCCTGGGGGCCAGGGACTAACGAGCAGTACTTC. The chain recombines TRBV30 with TRBJ2-7; 7 positions match TRBD2. Trimming took 5 bases from V and 5 from J; bases not matched to a gene: 6. Germline V lookup: CDR1 GTSNPN, CDR2 SVGIG (reference sequence). This CDR3 has 12 amino acids. Together with reference TRBV30 and TRBJ2-7, the CDR3 gives the full variable domain: SQTIHQWPATLVQPVGSPLSLECTVEGTSNPNLYWYRQAAGRGLQLLFYSVGIGQISSEVPQNLSASRPQDRQFILSSKKLLLSDSGFYLCAWGPGTNEQYFGPGTRLTVT.

The chain uses TRBV5-1 and TRBJ1-1, with a possible D match to TRBD1 (5 bases). The CDR3 runs 15 residues. V dropped 1 base and J dropped 3 bases, with 13 bases sitting between them. Germline lookup yields CDR1 SGHRS and CDR2 YFSETQ. This chain's CDR3 is CASSLPGVGHTEAFF. The CDR3, as DNA: TGCGCCAGCAGCTTGCCCGGGGTGGGACACACTGAAGCTTTCTTT. The whole variable domain, filled in from reference TRBV5-1 and TRBJ1-1, reads KAGVTQTPRYLIKTRGQQVTLSCSPISGHRSVSWYQQTPGQGLQFLFEYFSETQRNKGNFPGRFSGRQFSNSRSEMNVSTLELGDSALYLCASSLPGVGHTEAFFGQGTRLTVV.

The rearrangement uses TRBV28 and TRBJ1-5; a weak D match, TRBD1 (5 bases). The ends were cut back, 4 bases at V and 4 bases at J, with 17 bases in the middle. CDR1 is MDHEN and CDR2 is SYDVKM in the germline V gene. The CDR3 covers 16 residues. The CDR3 nucleotides read TGTGCCAGCAGTTATGGGCCGAGGGCAGGGAATCAGCCCCAGCATTTT. Protein product: CASSYGPRAGNQPQHF.

The table lists this clone with a count of one. The chain combines TRBV5-1 with TRBJ1-1; D is unclear. The CDR3 is 14 amino acids. V was clipped by 0 bases and J by 1 base, with 7 bases between them. Germline V gives CDR1 SGHRS, CDR2 YFSETQ. In DNA, the CDR3 is TGCGCCAGCAGCTTGGGGCAGACGAACACTGAAGCTTTCTTT. Amino acid sequence: CASSLGQTNTEAFF.

The chain carries TRBV6-9 and TRBJ2-6; tentative D call: TRBD2 (5 bases). The length of the CDR3 is 18 residues. Germline V lookup: CDR1 MNHGY, CDR2 SVAAGI. Trimming removed 4 bases from V and 2 bases from J, with 18 bases in between. CDR3 sequence: CASSSRRWQPPGANVLTF. In DNA form, the CDR3 reads TGTGCCAGCAGTTCGCGGAGGTGGCAGCCGCCTGGGGCCAACGTCCTGACTTTC.

The V and J genes are TRBV7-2 and TRBJ2-1; D is unclear. V lost 0 bases and J 2 bases, leaving 8 bases between the germline ends. There are 15 residues in the CDR3. CDR1 is SGHTA and CDR2 is FQGNSA in the germline V gene. Here the CDR3 DNA reads TGTGCCAGCAGCTTAGCGTACCAGCCCTACAATGAGCAGTTCTTC. Its translation is CASSLAYQPYNEQFF.

The gene calls are TRBV6-1 and TRBJ1-5; D remains unclear. The germline gives CDR1 MNHNS, CDR2 SASEGT. This CDR3 spans 15 amino acids. Trimming took 4 bases from V and 2 from J, leaving 12 bases between them. Written as DNA, the CDR3 is TGTGCCAGCAGTGTAATGTTTTCGGGCAATCAGCCCCAGCATTTT. Translation: CASSVMFSGNQPQHF.

Notes on this clone: Its ends do not fully match the called genes, so a read error is possible. Other nucleotide sequences in the sample specify the same CDR3. This chain links TRBV15 with TRBJ1-5; D unclear. The length of the CDR3 is 14 residues. Looked up from germline, CDR1 is LNHNV and CDR2 is YYDKDF (reference sequence). Here the CDR3 reads CATSRGRYNQPQHF. Written as DNA, the CDR3 is TGTGCCACTAGCAGAGGACGGTACAATCAGCCCCAGCATTTT.

V and J are TRBV5-6 and TRBJ2-1, with 10 bases that match TRBD2. Trimming took 3 bases from V and 9 from J; bases not matched to a gene: 6. The CDR3 has 14 amino acids. Germline assignment: CDR1 SGHDT and CDR2 YYEEEE. This chain's CDR3 is CASSSTSGTGEQFF. DNA of the CDR3: TGTGCCAGCAGCTCCACTAGCGGGACCGGTGAGCAGTTCTTC.

The J gene is TRBJ2-7, the V gene TRBV7-2; D remains ambiguous. CDR3 length: 11 residues. V was clipped by 1 base and J by 10 bases, with 8 bases between them. Germline-derived CDR1 and CDR2 are SGHTA and FQGNSA. The CDR3 loop is CASSLDGNQYF. The CDR3 nucleotides are TGTGCCAGCAGCTTAGATGGGAACCAGTACTTC.

The chain joins TRBV6-1 to TRBJ2-4; the D is unclear. Trimming stripped 0 bases from V and 0 bases from J, with 15 bases between. Germline values: CDR1 MNHNS, CDR2 SASEGT. The CDR3 has 18 residues. This CDR3 is CASSEALVLNQAKNIQYF. CDR3 coding DNA: TGTGCCAGCAGTGAAGCCCTCGTACTCAACCAAGCCAAAAACATTCAGTACTTC.

V gene TRBV18 combines with J gene TRBJ1-4, with 9 bases identical to TRBD1. J lost 5 bases, V lost 0 bases, and 1 base had no gene match. The CDR3 is 15 amino acids. Germline CDR1 and CDR2: KGHSH and LQKENI. CDR3 in DNA: TGTGCCAGCTCACCACCTGGGACAGGGAATGAAAAACTGTTTTTT. This encodes CASSPPGTGNEKLFF.